Following are 17 T cell receptor beta chains from one sample sequenced in a study of prognosis after radiotherapy for stage I lung cancer. The authors amplified TCR beta CDR3 from genomic DNA using two-round multiplex PCR. Primers (each specific to one TRBV or TRBJ gene) were used in first-round PCR. TCRdb passed the multiplex PCR reads through MiXCR, listing each CDR3 protein once. The data show 10,000 to 15,000 distinct CDR3 sequences, 43% seen once. The material sequenced was PBMCs, taken before or after stereotactic body radiation therapy (not recorded which). The receptors originated from a donor over 45 with non-small cell lung cancer.

This clonotype was found once. This likely reflects a read error, since a far larger clone is one base away. V gene TRBV6-4 combines with J gene TRBJ1-2; D may be TRBD1 (5 bases). Trimming took off 4 bases at V and 4 bases at J, with 16 bases between the two ends. Germline V lookup: CDR1 MRHNA, CDR2 SNTAGT. This CDR3 has 15 residues. The CDR3 DNA is TGTGCCAGCAGTGTTGTTTTGAGAGGGGTCTATGGCTACACCTTC. Translating gives CASSVVLRGVYGYTF.

On this clonotype: A much more abundant neighbour one base away suggests this may be a read error. The chain combines TRBV5-6 with TRBJ1-1, with 8 bases lining up with TRBD1. The V and J ends lost 2 bases and 1 base, in that order; junction bases with no gene match: 13. The CDR3 contains 18 residues. Germline V lookup: CDR1 SGHDT, CDR2 YYEEEE. CDR3 loop: CASSFLQGAYDGNTEAFF. DNA for the CDR3: TGTGCCAGCAGCTTCTTGCAGGGGGCCTATGACGGGAACACTGAAGCTTTCTTT.

This clonotype was observed many times. The rearrangement uses TRBV5-1 and TRBJ1-4, with 12 bases matching TRBD1. This CDR3 comprises 15 residues. CDR1 is SGHRS, CDR2 YFSETQ, per germline. V lost 1 base, J lost 8 bases, and 3 bases stayed unmatched. The CDR3 is CASSLLGTGGEKLFF. CDR3 coding DNA: TGCGCCAGCAGCTTGTTAGGGACAGGGGGCGAAAAACTGTTTTTT.

By share of the sample, this clonotype is medium-sized (0.01 to 0.1%). The chain has TRBV6-2 or TRBV6-3 and TRBJ1-2, with D tentatively TRBD1 (6 bases). The ends were cut back, 8 bases at V and 11 bases at J, with 21 bases in the middle. The germline V gene encodes CDR1 MNHEY and CDR2 SVGEGT. The CDR3 length is 13 residues. The CDR3: CASGGQLSIGYTF. The DNA for the CDR3 is TGTGCCAGCGGGGGGCAGTTATCTATCGGATACACCTTC.

This clonotype was recorded once. One end of the junction varies from germline; a read error may be responsible. The gene calls are TRBV6-1 and TRBJ1-6; TRBD1 agrees at 7 bases. The CDR3 extends over 15 amino acids. Germline V gene sequence: CDR1 MNHNS, CDR2 SASEGT. The CDR3 spells CASSADRANNSPLQF. As DNA, the CDR3 is TGTGCCAGCAGCGCTGACAGGGCAAATAATTCACCCCTCCAATTT.

The chain is built from TRBV30 and TRBJ1-4, with a tentative D call TRBD1 (5 bases). The CDR3 is 15 residues long. Trimming took off 0 bases at V and 0 bases at J, with 8 bases between the two ends. Germline assignment: CDR1 GTSNPN and CDR2 SVGIG (reference sequence). The DNA for the CDR3 is TGTGCCTGGAGTGTACGGGGGGCAACTAATGAAAAACTGTTTTTT. Its translation is CAWSVRGATNEKLFF.

This clonotype qualifies as medium-sized. The rearrangement joins TRBV5-1 to TRBJ2-2; perhaps TRBD1 as D (6 bases). V was cut by 3 bases and J by 5 bases, with 20 bases left in between. Germline V gene sequence: CDR1 SGHRS, CDR2 YFSETQ. This CDR3 is built from 17 residues. The DNA of the CDR3 is TGCGCCAGCAGCTACCAGGGGCCCGCCTGGGGGACCGGGGAGCTGTTTTTT. This encodes CASSYQGPAWGTGELFF.

J is TRBJ2-7 and V is TRBV2; possible D gene TRBD1, 6 bases. Germline assignment: CDR1 SNHLY and CDR2 FYNNEI. CDR3 length equals 14 residues. The germline V and J ends were trimmed by 5 bases and 2 bases, with 13 bases remaining between them. In nucleotides, the CDR3 is TGTGCCAGCAGTCAGGGGCCGTCACCCTACGAGCAGTACTTC. Protein sequence: CASSQGPSPYEQYF.

This clonotype has at least ten counts. V and J are TRBV7-3 and TRBJ2-7, with TRBD2 as a possible D gene (7 bases). The germline gives CDR1 SGHTA, CDR2 FQGTGA. CDR3 size: 15 residues. The V end lost 5 bases, the J end lost 3 bases, and 17 bases lay between the germline ends. The CDR3 region is CASSLGGGDLYEQYF. DNA of the CDR3: TGTGCCAGCAGCCTAGGGGGGGGGGACCTCTACGAGCAGTACTTC.

The table lists this clonotype with a few counts. V usage is TRBV6-9 and J usage is TRBJ2-2; unclear D gene. CDR1 is MNHGY, CDR2 SVAAGI, per germline. CDR3 length equals 14 residues. Deletions cut 4 bases from V and 6 bases from J, with 12 bases between. CDR3 residues: CASSLGYEAGELFF. DNA for the CDR3: TGTGCCAGCAGTTTGGGGTATGAGGCCGGGGAGCTGTTTTTT.

This clonotype was counted many times. The CDR3 DNA follows: TGTGCCAGCCTATCGACTAGCGGGAGCTCCTACAATGAGCAGTTCTTC. It specifies CASLSTSGSSYNEQFF. The rearrangement joins TRBV6-1 to TRBJ2-1; 12 nucleotides match TRBD2. Trimming removed 8 bases from V and 0 bases from J; junction bases left unmatched: 5. Germline V gene lookup returns CDR1 MNHNS and CDR2 SASEGT. The CDR3 consists of 16 residues.

V usage is TRBV27 and J usage is TRBJ2-5, with TRBD2 identical over 11 bases. The ends lost 6 bases at V and 7 bases at J; junction bases unmatched: 7. The CDR3 spans 14 residues. CDR1 MNHEY and CDR2 SMNVEV come from the germline V gene (reference sequence). CDR3 in amino acids: CASRFSGGGTTQYF. CDR3 bases: TGTGCCAGCAGGTTTAGCGGGGGGGGGACGACCCAGTACTTC.

Regarding this clonotype: A much larger clone sits a single nucleotide away, making a read error possible. The chain is built from TRBV7-9 and TRBJ2-2; TRBD1 or TRBD2 may be the D gene (7 bases each). CDR1 SEHNR and CDR2 FQNEAQ come from the germline V gene (reference sequence). This CDR3 comprises 15 residues. The CDR3 DNA follows: TGTGCCAGCAGCCGGTACAGGGGAGGGACCGGGGATCTGTTTTTT. Translated, it gives CASSRYRGGTGDLFF.

This clonotype was detected ten times or more. The chain is built from TRBV5-6 and TRBJ1-2; tentatively, D is TRBD1 (5 bases). The CDR3 is 13 amino acids. V lost 0 bases and J lost 11, with 14 bases in between. Germline V gene sequence: CDR1 SGHDT, CDR2 YYEEEE. CDR3 sequence (DNA): TGTGCCAGCAGCTTGGGGGGGGGGACTGGATACACCTTC. This encodes CASSLGGGTGYTF.

The CDR3 region is CASSDTGDLNTIYF. The CDR3 DNA is TGTGCCAGCAGTGATACAGGGGACTTAAACACCATATATTTT. V gene TRBV25-1 combines with J gene TRBJ1-3; 7 bases agree with TRBD1. The CDR3 contains 14 residues. With V trimmed by 3 bases and J by 6 bases, 5 bases remained unmatched. Germline V gene data show CDR1 as MGHDK and CDR2 as SYGVNS. Supplemented by reference TRBV25-1 and TRBJ1-3, the full variable domain reads EADIYQTPRYLVIGTGKKITLECSQTMGHDKMYWYQQDPGMELHLIHYSYGVNSTEKGDLSSESTVSRIRTEHFPLTLESARPSHTSQYLCASSDTGDLNTIYFGEGSWLTVV.

The CDR3: CASSALLGSYEQYF. For the CDR3, the DNA is TGTGCCAGCAGTGCTTTGCTGGGATCTTACGAGCAGTACTTC. The chain couples TRBV6-1 to TRBJ2-7, with no clear D. Germline CDR1 reads MNHNS; CDR2 reads SASEGT. V lost 4 bases, J lost 4 bases, and 14 bases lay in between. The CDR3 totals 14 residues.

This clonotype appeared many times. The V and J genes are TRBV7-9 and TRBJ2-7; possibly TRBD2 for D (6 bases). The V end was cut by 5 bases, the J end by 1 base, with 12 bases between. The germline V gene encodes CDR1 SEHNR and CDR2 FQNEAQ (reference sequence). The CDR3 extends over 14 amino acids. Written as DNA, the CDR3 is TGTGCCAGCAGCCCGAACGGGAGATCCTACGAGCAGTACTTC. Residues: CASSPNGRSYEQYF.